The clone carrying this T cell receptor (beta chain) was recorded a few times. Its target is not known. Compared with germline, one end of the junction differs, possibly owing to a read error. This sample is part of a study of neurological immune-mediated disorders. Regarding the study as a whole: Phylogenetic grouping assigned the repertoires of 18 of 34 multiple sclerosis patients to a single related-CDR3 cluster, representing a possible signature.

It was by 5'RACE with 10-nucleotide random UMIs that the cDNA was made. One entry per CDR3 protein results from TCRdb running MiXCR on the 5' RACE reads. This repertoire shows roughly 74,000 distinct CDR3 sequences, 4% to 6% found once; its top ten account for around 7%. Looked up from germline, CDR1 is DFQATT and CDR2 is SNEGSKA (reference sequence). This CDR3 contains 13 residues. Sequencing was done on a sample of PBMCs. The origin of this receptor is a man between 18 and 29 years old with multiple sclerosis. The chain recombines TRBV20-1 with TRBJ1-6; D is uncertain. CDR3: CSASSSGDSPLNF. In nucleotides, the CDR3 is TGCAGTGCTAGTTCATCAGGTGATTCACCCCTCAACTTT.